The clone carrying this TCR beta chain was seen at least ten times. No antigen is known for it. These data belong to a study of regulatory T cells in long-lasting Graves disease. Notes on the study in general: The persistent group shared roughly 2,700 public clonotypes, more than the approximately 890 shared by new patients. Segments TRBV28, TRBJ1-2 and TRBJ2-5 showed preferential usage in persistent disease. A reduction in accuracy may have resulted from the small sample size.

CDR1 KGHSH and CDR2 LQKENI come from the germline V gene. CDR3 size: 12 residues. The V gene lost 3 bases and the J gene lost 8 bases, with 10 bases spanning the gap. The TCR beta library used iRepertoire HTBI primers with Arm-PCR amplification of CDR3. TCRdb fed the multiplex PCR reads into MiXCR, producing one record per CDR3 protein. This sample has 300,000 to 400,000 distinct CDR3 sequences; around 15% occur once, and the top ten carry 22%. Time point: newly diagnosed GD, antithyroid drugs for less than 3 months. RNA isolated from PBMCs was used to make the TCR library. The EDTA tubes were filled with 8 to 9.5 milliliters of drawn peripheral blood.

Sequencing was performed on peripheral blood mononuclear cells (PBMCs), taken at new diagnosis, from a patient treated with antithyroid drugs. This chain connects TRBV18 to TRBJ1-2; the D is unclear. The sequence was obtained from a female donor with Graves disease. Here the CDR3 DNA reads TGTGCCAGCTCACCGGGATTACTCGGCTACACCTTC. Protein: CASSPGLLGYTF.